Below are 18 T cell receptor beta chains sequenced from a single sample in a study of control samples from healthy donors and cancer patients. The repertoire was sequenced with immunoSEQ multiplex PCR; TCRdb's copy has only in-frame clones and lacks some. Of 100,000 to 150,000 clones in the sample, around nine tenths are singletons; the top ten hold about 7.6%. The sequencing sample was made of PBMCs. The receptors come from a man in his fifties or sixties with head and neck cancer.

CDR3 protein: CASSESGGGPPEDTQYF. CDR3 coding DNA: TGCGCCAGCAGTGAGTCGGGAGGGGGGCCCCCCGAGGATACGCAGTATTTT. The V gene is TRBV10-2, the J gene TRBJ2-3, with D perhaps matching TRBD2 (7 bases). V was pared by 0 bases and J by 6 bases, with 19 bases between. CDR1 WSHSY and CDR2 SAAADI come from the germline V gene. CDR3 length equals 17 residues.

This chain links TRBV28 with TRBJ2-4; TRBD2 aligns across 15 bases. The junction had 5 bases not matched to a gene; V was cut back by 5 bases and J by 12 bases. Germline values: CDR1 MDHEN, CDR2 SYDVKM. CDR3 length: 14 residues. CDR3 loop: CASSPGTSGRNQYF. The DNA of the CDR3 is TGTGCCAGCAGTCCTGGGACTAGCGGGAGGAATCAGTACTTC. Full variable domain (outside the CDR3, taken from reference TRBV28 and TRBJ2-4): DVKVTQSSRYLVKRTGEKVFLECVQDMDHENMFWYRQDPGLGLRLIYFSYDVKMKEKGDIPEGYSVSREKKERFSLILESASTNQTSMYLCASSPGTSGRNQYFGAGTRLSVL.

The chain couples TRBV7-2 to TRBJ2-1; D remains ambiguous. The V end was cut by 2 bases, the J end by 2 bases, with 4 bases between. Per germline, CDR1 SGHTA and CDR2 FQGNSA. The CDR3 has 13 residues. The CDR3 loop is CASSLNAYNEQFF. CDR3 nucleotides: TGTGCCAGCAGCTTAAATGCCTACAATGAGCAGTTCTTC.

This clone was counted a single time. CDR3 nucleotide sequence: TGTGCCAGTAGCATGGGAGACAGGGGGAATTCACCCCTCCACTTT. Encoded protein: CASSMGDRGNSPLHF. This chain joins TRBV19 and TRBJ1-6; 9 bases agree with TRBD1. Per germline, CDR1 LNHDA and CDR2 SQIVND (reference sequence). This CDR3 region has 15 residues. Trimming at V came to 6 bases and at J to 7 bases, leaving 7 bases not matched to a gene.

This chain connects TRBV7-3 to TRBJ2-3; D ambiguous. Trimming took 3 bases from V and 3 from J, leaving 16 bases between them. This CDR3 has 16 residues. The germline V gene has CDR1 SGHTA and CDR2 FQGTGA. CDR3 sequence: CASSFGRAKATDTQYF. As DNA, the CDR3 is TGTGCCAGCAGCTTCGGTCGGGCCAAGGCTACAGATACGCAGTATTTT.

The gene calls are TRBV27 and TRBJ2-7; a possible D gene is TRBD2 (6 bases). The CDR3 runs to 15 residues. Germline CDR1 MNHEY, CDR2 SMNVEV (reference sequence). The V and J ends lost 4 bases and 0 bases respectively, with 13 bases between them. The CDR3 DNA follows: TGTGCCAGCAGTTATCGGGGCGGGACCTCCTACGAGCAGTACTTC. Translating it yields CASSYRGGTSYEQYF.

The V and J genes are TRBV5-4 and TRBJ1-5; no reliable D call. Germline V gene data show CDR1 as SGHNT and CDR2 as YYREEE (reference sequence). V dropped 1 base and J dropped 3 bases, with 11 bases sitting between them. The CDR3 covers 15 residues. Here the CDR3 DNA reads TGTGCCAGCAGCTTGATGGCAGAACCCAATCAGCCCCAGCATTTT. Translating it yields CASSLMAEPNQPQHF.

J is TRBJ1-1 and V is TRBV6-6, with no clear D. The CDR3 runs to 12 residues. Germline lookup yields CDR1 MNHNY and CDR2 SVGAGI (reference sequence). The germline V and J ends were trimmed by 3 bases and 7 bases, with 9 bases remaining between them. The CDR3 bases are TGTGCCAGCAGTTATTCGGGATTTGAAGCTTTCTTT. Translating it yields CASSYSGFEAFF.

V gene TRBV18 combines with J gene TRBJ2-2; TRBD2 agrees at 7 bases. V shed 0 bases, J shed 4 bases, and the junction held 8 bases outside the gene matches. The germline V gene has CDR1 KGHSH and CDR2 LQKENI. The CDR3 contains 17 residues. CDR3 amino acids: CASSPPIGIAGTGELFF. The CDR3 region has the DNA TGTGCCAGCTCACCACCGATCGGGATAGCGGGCACCGGGGAGCTGTTTTTT.

The chain links TRBV12-3 or TRBV12-4 to TRBJ2-7; TRBD2 agrees at 8 bases. This CDR3 has 13 residues. With V trimmed by 6 bases and J by 1 base, 2 bases remained unmatched. The CDR3 bases are TGTGCCAGCAGAACTAGCGGTTCCTACGAGCAGTACTTC. Its protein product is CASRTSGSYEQYF.

The J gene is TRBJ2-5, the V gene TRBV18; 14 bases are shared with TRBD2. After removal of 6 bases from V and 2 bases from J, the junction contained 5 bases not matched to a gene. CDR1 and CDR2 from the germline V gene are KGHSH and LQKENI. The CDR3 is 16 residues long. CDR3 in amino acids: CASSLRTSGGQETQYF. CDR3 nucleotides: TGTGCCAGCTCCCTACGGACTAGCGGGGGGCAAGAGACCCAGTACTTC. Together with reference TRBV18 and TRBJ2-5, the CDR3 gives the full variable domain: NAGVMQNPRHLVRRRGQEARLRCSPMKGHSHVYWYRQLPEEGLKFMVYLQKENIIDESGMPKERFSAEFPKEGPSILRIQQVVRGDSAAYFCASSLRTSGGQETQYFGPGTRLLVL.

This clone was detected once. V gene TRBV2 combines with J gene TRBJ2-1; 12 nucleotides match TRBD1. The CDR3 has 17 amino acids. Germline V gives CDR1 SNHLY, CDR2 FYNNEI. V gave up 8 bases and J gave up 0 bases; unmatched junction bases: 8. In DNA form, the CDR3 reads TGTGCCAGCGGGACAGGGGGCAGGATGGGCTCCTACAATGAGCAGTTCTTC. Its translation is CASGTGGRMGSYNEQFF.

The CDR3 loop is CASRVQGGTGELFF. CDR3 DNA: TGTGCCAGCAGGGTTCAAGGGGGAACCGGGGAGCTGTTTTTT. The genes are TRBV7-9 and TRBJ2-2; weak D call: TRBD1 (6 bases). The CDR3 is made up of 14 amino acids. Germline CDR1 reads SEHNR; CDR2 reads FQNEAQ (reference sequence). The V end lost 6 bases, the J end lost 5 bases, and 13 bases lay between the germline ends.

The gene calls are TRBV5-1 and TRBJ2-7, with unresolved D. This CDR3 has 13 residues. Germline loops: CDR1 SGHRS, CDR2 YFSETQ. Trimming removed 4 bases at V and 1 base at J, with 9 bases between. The CDR3 coding sequence is TGCGCCAGCAGCCTAGTTATATCCTACGAGCAGTACTTC. This sequence encodes CASSLVISYEQYF.

The V and J genes are TRBV2 and TRBJ1-4; possible D gene TRBD1, 5 bases. This CDR3 region has 14 residues. Germline assignment: CDR1 SNHLY and CDR2 FYNNEI. Trimming left V 8 bases short and J 8 bases short, with 18 bases between. This CDR3 reads CASRGGTKGEKLFF. The CDR3 nucleotides are TGTGCCAGCCGCGGGGGGACCAAGGGCGAAAAACTGTTTTTT. The full variable domain, in which reference TRBV2 and TRBJ1-4 provide the parts outside the CDR3, is EPEVTQTPSHQVTQMGQEVILRCVPISNHLYFYWYRQILGQKVEFLVSFYNNEISEKSEIFDDQFSVERPDGSNFTLKIRSTKLEDSAMYFCASRGGTKGEKLFFGSGTQLSVL.

The rearrangement links TRBV28 to TRBJ2-7; the D gene is possibly TRBD1 (6 bases). This CDR3 has 15 residues. Trimming removed 4 bases from V and 2 bases from J, with 15 bases in between. Germline values: CDR1 MDHEN, CDR2 SYDVKM. The CDR3 region has the DNA TGTGCCAGCAGTTCGACAGGCCCCTCGACCTACGAGCAGTACTTC. It specifies CASSSTGPSTYEQYF.

V usage is TRBV18 and J usage is TRBJ1-1, with D maybe TRBD1 (5 bases). Germline assignment: CDR1 KGHSH and CDR2 LQKENI. V was trimmed by 0 bases and J by 4 bases, leaving 15 bases between them. This CDR3 comprises 16 residues. Here the CDR3 reads CASSPPWGGPGTEAFF. The CDR3 DNA follows: TGTGCCAGCTCACCACCTTGGGGGGGACCGGGCACTGAAGCTTTCTTT.

CDR3 sequence: CASNPLGGSPQHF. Written as DNA, the CDR3 is TGTGCCAGCAACCCCCTGGGCGGGTCGCCCCAGCATTTT. This chain uses TRBV7-2 with TRBJ1-5; D unresolved. Per the germline V gene, CDR1 is SGHTA and CDR2 is FQGNSA. This CDR3 has 13 amino acids. The V end was cut by 7 bases, the J end by 9 bases, with 16 bases between.